This TCR beta chain comes out of a study of shared clonotypes between healthy human individuals. Study summary: The donor group consisted of two women and a few men, aged 18 to 49. CD4 naive cells filled three plates per donor, CD4 memory three, CD8 naive two and CD8 memory one.

In regard to this clone: Its specificity is unknown.

TCRdb keeps only in-frame clones here, not all; method: immunoSEQ multiplex PCR. The sample has approximately 110,000 clones, about 67% seen once. General study findings and limits: The naive CD4 repertoires of a few donors were compared, and roughly 5% of clonotypes were shared.

CD45RO+ cells plus CCR7-negative CD45RA+ TemRA cells formed CD8 memory. Germline CDR1 is MNHEY and CDR2 is SVGAGI. V lost 9 bases, J lost 6 bases, and 18 bases lay in between. This CDR3 has 13 residues. The chain employs TRBV6-5 and TRBJ2-7; a possible D gene is TRBD2 (5 bases). The sample was memory CD8+ T cells sorted from blood. The subset is: CD45RO+ cells pooled with CCR7-negative TemRA cells. This TCR came from a woman aged 25 to 45 in good health. The CDR3 is CASAGSPRGEQYF. The CDR3 nucleotides read TGTGCCAGTGCCGGAAGCCCCCGGGGCGAGCAGTACTTC.